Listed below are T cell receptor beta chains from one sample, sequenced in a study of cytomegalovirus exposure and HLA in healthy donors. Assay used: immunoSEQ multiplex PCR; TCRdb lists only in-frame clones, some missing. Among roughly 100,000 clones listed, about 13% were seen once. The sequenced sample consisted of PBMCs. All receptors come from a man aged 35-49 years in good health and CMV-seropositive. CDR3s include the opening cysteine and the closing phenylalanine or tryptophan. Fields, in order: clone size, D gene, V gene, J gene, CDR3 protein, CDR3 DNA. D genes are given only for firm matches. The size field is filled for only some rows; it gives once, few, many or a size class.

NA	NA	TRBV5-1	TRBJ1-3	CASSSTTRDNTIYF	TGCGCCAGCAGCTCAACAACCCGGGATAACACCATATATTTT
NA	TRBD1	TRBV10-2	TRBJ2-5	CASSLGQGEYF	TGCGCCAGCAGCTTAGGACAGGGTGAATACTTC
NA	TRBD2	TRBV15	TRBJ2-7	CATSRTSGYEQYF	TGTGCCACCAGCAGGACTAGCGGGTACGAGCAGTACTTC
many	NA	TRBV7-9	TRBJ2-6	CASSLGGGRSGANVLTF	TGTGCCAGCAGCTTAGGAGGCGGTCGCTCTGGGGCCAACGTCCTGACTTTC
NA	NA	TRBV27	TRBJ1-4	CASSSTAYRVSNEKLFF	TGTGCCAGCAGTTCGACCGCCTACAGGGTTAGTAATGAAAAACTGTTTTTT
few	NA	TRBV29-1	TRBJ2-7	CSVEAPDRSYEQYF	TGCAGCGTTGAAGCCCCGGACAGATCCTACGAGCAGTACTTC
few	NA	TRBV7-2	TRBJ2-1	CASSLGPSGYNEQFF	TGTGCCAGCAGCTTAGGGCCCAGCGGCTACAATGAGCAGTTCTTC
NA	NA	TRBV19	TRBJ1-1	CASSGRLVAFF	TGTGCCAGTAGTGGCCGACTTGTAGCTTTCTTT
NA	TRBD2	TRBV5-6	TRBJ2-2	CASSPEIRREGLYTGELFF	TGTGCCAGCAGCCCTGAGATCCGGCGGGAGGGCCTGTACACCGGGGAGCTGTTTTTT
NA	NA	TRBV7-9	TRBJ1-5	CASSLERTAGQPQHF	TGCGCCAGCAGCTTAGAAAGGACGGCGGGACAGCCCCAGCATTTT
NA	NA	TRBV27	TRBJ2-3	CASSTGQFITDTKYF	TGTGCCAGCAGTACAGGACAGTTTATCACAGATACGAAGTATTTC
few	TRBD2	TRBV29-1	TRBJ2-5	CSVGVGTSGSQETQYF	TGCAGCGTTGGGGTCGGGACTAGCGGTAGCCAAGAGACCCAGTACTTC
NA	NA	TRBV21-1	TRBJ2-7	CASNLTRQGKVYEQYF	TGTGCCAGCAACCTGACCAGACAGGGGAAGGTTTACGAGCAGTACTTC
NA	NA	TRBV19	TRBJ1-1	CASSRVQNTEAFF	TGTGCCAGTAGTCGGGTACAGAACACTGAAGCTTTCTTT
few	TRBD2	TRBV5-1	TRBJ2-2	CASSSSVRLAGTGELFF	TGCGCCAGCAGCTCGAGCGTGCGGCTAGCGGGGACCGGGGAGCTGTTTTTT
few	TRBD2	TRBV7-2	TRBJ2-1	CASSVFSGAGNEQFF	TGTGCCAGCAGCGTATTTAGCGGGGCCGGCAATGAGCAGTTCTTC
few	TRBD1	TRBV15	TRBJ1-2	CATSRDPGGTDGYFYYGYTF	TGTGCCACCAGCAGGGACCCAGGGGGGACAGACGGTTACTTTTACTATGGCTACACCTTC
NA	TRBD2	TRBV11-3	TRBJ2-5	CASSQGTSGSGTQYF	TGTGCCAGCAGCCAAGGGACTAGTGGCTCGGGGACCCAGTACTTC
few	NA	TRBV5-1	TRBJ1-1	CASSGTQGRMNTEAFF	TGCGCCAGCAGCGGAACACAGGGCCGAATGAACACTGAAGCTTTCTTT
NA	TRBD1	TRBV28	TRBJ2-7	CASSQTGVAGEQYF	TGTGCCAGCAGTCAGACAGGGGTCGCTGGAGAGCAGTACTTC
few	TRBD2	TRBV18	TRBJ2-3	CASSNLKSRTSGSDTQYF	TGTGCCAGCTCGAATCTGAAATCCCGGACTAGCGGGAGTGATACGCAGTATTTT
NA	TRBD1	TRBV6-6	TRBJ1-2	CASSSRDRGYGYTF	TGTGCCAGCAGTTCCCGGGACAGGGGCTATGGCTACACCTTC
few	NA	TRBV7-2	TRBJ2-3	CASSLNRRELHTQYF	TGTGCCAGCAGCTTAAATCGGCGGGAACTGCATACGCAGTATTTT
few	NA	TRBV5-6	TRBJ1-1	CASSLIMIKTEAFF	TGTGCCAGCAGCTTGATAATGATCAAAACTGAAGCTTTCTTC
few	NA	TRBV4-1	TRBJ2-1	CASSPPGAYNEQFF	TGCGCCAGCAGCCCCCCAGGGGCCTACAATGAGCAGTTCTTC
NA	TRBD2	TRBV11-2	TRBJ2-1	CASSPTGTRGGAYNEQFF	TGTGCCAGCAGCCCGACCGGGACTAGGGGGGGCGCCTACAATGAGCAGTTCTTC
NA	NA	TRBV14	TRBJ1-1	CASSQAGFEAFF	TGTGCCAGCAGCCAAGCAGGGTTTGAAGCTTTCTTT
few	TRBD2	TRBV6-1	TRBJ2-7	CASRTTGTSPYEQYF	TGTGCCAGCAGGACGACCGGGACTAGCCCCTACGAGCAGTACTTC
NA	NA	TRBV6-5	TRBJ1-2	CASSPDTSNYGYTF	TGTGCCAGCAGCCCCGACACCTCTAACTATGGCTACACCTTC
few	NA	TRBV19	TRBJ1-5	CASGIGPYQPQHF	TGTGCCAGTGGCATTGGTCCCTATCAGCCCCAGCATTTT
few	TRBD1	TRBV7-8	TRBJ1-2	CASSSRTGNELLGYTF	TGTGCCAGCAGCTCCCGGACAGGGAACGAGTTGCTTGGCTACACCTTC
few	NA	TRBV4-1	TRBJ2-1	CASSQEASQRRVGEQFF	TGCGCCAGCAGCCAAGAAGCGTCCCAGCGGAGGGTTGGTGAGCAGTTCTTC
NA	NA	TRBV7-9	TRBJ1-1	CASSPTTGHFNTEAFF	TGTGCCAGCAGCCCGACCACAGGGCACTTTAACACTGAAGCTTTCTTT
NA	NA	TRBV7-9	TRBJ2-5	CASSFLALETQYF	TGTGCCAGCAGCTTTCTAGCCCTGGAGACCCAGTACTTC
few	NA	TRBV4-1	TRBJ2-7	CASSQDWQTGSYEQYF	TGCGCCAGCAGCCAAGATTGGCAGACAGGCTCCTACGAGCAGTACTTC
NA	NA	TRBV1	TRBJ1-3	CTSSPKVRERAHSGNTIYF	TGCACCAGCAGCCCCAAAGTCCGGGAGAGGGCACACTCTGGAAACACCATATATTTT
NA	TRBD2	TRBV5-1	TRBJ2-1	CASSPGLAGGDEQFF	TGCGCCAGCAGCCCGGGACTAGCGGGAGGAGATGAGCAGTTCTTC
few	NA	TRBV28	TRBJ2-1	CASSSPGSVDEQFF	TGTGCCAGCAGTTCCCCGGGGAGTGTCGATGAGCAGTTCTTC
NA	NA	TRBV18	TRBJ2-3	CASSPRDFPTDTQYF	TGTGCCAGCTCACCGAGGGACTTTCCGACAGATACGCAGTATTTT
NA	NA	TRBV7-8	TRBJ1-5	CASSSSGAGNQPQHF	TGTGCCAGCAGCTCGAGCGGGGCAGGGAATCAGCCCCAGCATTTT
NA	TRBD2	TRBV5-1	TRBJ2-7	CASSRTSGLYEQYF	TGCGCCAGCAGCCGAACTAGCGGTCTTTACGAGCAGTACTTC
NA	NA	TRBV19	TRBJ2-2	CASSHGGTGELFF	TGTGCCAGTAGCCATGGAGGGACCGGGGAGCTGTTTTTT
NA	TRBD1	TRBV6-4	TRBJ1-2	CASSPGTGSGYTF	TGTGCCAGCAGCCCCGGGACAGGTTCTGGCTACACCTTC
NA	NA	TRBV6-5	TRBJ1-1	CASSLQGSGGTEAFF	TGTGCCAGCAGTTTACAGGGTTCTGGGGGAACTGAAGCTTTCTTT
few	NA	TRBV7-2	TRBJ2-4	CASSLMGKKQNIQYF	TGTGCCAGCAGCTTAATGGGCAAAAAGCAGAACATTCAGTACTTC
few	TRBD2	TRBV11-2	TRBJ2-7	CASSSGLAVFYEQYF	TGTGCCAGCAGCTCGGGACTAGCGGTTTTTTACGAGCAGTACTTC
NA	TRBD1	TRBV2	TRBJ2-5	CASRPSGGETQYF	TGTGCCAGCAGACCATCAGGGGGAGAGACCCAGTACTTC
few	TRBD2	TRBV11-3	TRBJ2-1	CASSLGLAGVMNNEQFF	TGTGCCAGCAGCTTAGGGCTAGCGGGAGTTATGAACAATGAGCAGTTCTTC
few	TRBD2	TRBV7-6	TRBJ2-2	CASSRSGREDTGELFF	TGTGCCAGCAGCCGGAGCGGGAGGGAGGACACCGGGGAGCTGTTTTTT
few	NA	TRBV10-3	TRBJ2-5	CAISSTAGSSGGETQYF	TGTGCCATCAGTTCTACAGCGGGTTCCTCCGGAGGGGAGACCCAGTACTTC
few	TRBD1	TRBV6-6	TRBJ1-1	CASRPYRGRAFF	TGTGCCAGCAGACCTTACAGGGGGAGGGCTTTCTTT
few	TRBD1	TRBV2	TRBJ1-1	CASTLPVGTGVRTEAFF	TGTGCCAGCACTCTTCCTGTAGGGACAGGGGTTCGCACTGAAGCTTTCTTT
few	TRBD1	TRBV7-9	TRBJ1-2	CASSQTGEGNTF	TGTGCCAGCAGCCAAACAGGGGAAGGAAACACCTTC
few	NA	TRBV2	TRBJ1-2	CASSEGSYGYTF	TGTGCCAGCAGTGAGGGCAGTTATGGCTACACCTTC
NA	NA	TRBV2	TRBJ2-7	CASSETPAGEQYF	TGTGCCAGCAGTGAGACCCCAGCGGGTGAGCAGTACTTC
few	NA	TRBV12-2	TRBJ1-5	CASRFDEDSPLSNQPQHF	TGTGCAAGTCGCTTTGACGAGGACAGCCCCTTGAGCAATCAGCCCCAGCATTTT
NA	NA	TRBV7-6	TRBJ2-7	CASSPKPGNLYEQYF	TGTGCCAGCAGCCCCAAACCCGGGAATCTATACGAGCAGTACTTC
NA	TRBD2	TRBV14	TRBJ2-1	CASSQGTSGYNEQFF	TGTGCCAGCAGCCAAGGGACTAGCGGCTACAATGAGCAGTTCTTC
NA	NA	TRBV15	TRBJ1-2	CATSRGSTGGRGNYGYTF	TGTGCCACCAGCAGAGGATCAACCGGAGGGAGGGGGAACTATGGCTACACCTTC